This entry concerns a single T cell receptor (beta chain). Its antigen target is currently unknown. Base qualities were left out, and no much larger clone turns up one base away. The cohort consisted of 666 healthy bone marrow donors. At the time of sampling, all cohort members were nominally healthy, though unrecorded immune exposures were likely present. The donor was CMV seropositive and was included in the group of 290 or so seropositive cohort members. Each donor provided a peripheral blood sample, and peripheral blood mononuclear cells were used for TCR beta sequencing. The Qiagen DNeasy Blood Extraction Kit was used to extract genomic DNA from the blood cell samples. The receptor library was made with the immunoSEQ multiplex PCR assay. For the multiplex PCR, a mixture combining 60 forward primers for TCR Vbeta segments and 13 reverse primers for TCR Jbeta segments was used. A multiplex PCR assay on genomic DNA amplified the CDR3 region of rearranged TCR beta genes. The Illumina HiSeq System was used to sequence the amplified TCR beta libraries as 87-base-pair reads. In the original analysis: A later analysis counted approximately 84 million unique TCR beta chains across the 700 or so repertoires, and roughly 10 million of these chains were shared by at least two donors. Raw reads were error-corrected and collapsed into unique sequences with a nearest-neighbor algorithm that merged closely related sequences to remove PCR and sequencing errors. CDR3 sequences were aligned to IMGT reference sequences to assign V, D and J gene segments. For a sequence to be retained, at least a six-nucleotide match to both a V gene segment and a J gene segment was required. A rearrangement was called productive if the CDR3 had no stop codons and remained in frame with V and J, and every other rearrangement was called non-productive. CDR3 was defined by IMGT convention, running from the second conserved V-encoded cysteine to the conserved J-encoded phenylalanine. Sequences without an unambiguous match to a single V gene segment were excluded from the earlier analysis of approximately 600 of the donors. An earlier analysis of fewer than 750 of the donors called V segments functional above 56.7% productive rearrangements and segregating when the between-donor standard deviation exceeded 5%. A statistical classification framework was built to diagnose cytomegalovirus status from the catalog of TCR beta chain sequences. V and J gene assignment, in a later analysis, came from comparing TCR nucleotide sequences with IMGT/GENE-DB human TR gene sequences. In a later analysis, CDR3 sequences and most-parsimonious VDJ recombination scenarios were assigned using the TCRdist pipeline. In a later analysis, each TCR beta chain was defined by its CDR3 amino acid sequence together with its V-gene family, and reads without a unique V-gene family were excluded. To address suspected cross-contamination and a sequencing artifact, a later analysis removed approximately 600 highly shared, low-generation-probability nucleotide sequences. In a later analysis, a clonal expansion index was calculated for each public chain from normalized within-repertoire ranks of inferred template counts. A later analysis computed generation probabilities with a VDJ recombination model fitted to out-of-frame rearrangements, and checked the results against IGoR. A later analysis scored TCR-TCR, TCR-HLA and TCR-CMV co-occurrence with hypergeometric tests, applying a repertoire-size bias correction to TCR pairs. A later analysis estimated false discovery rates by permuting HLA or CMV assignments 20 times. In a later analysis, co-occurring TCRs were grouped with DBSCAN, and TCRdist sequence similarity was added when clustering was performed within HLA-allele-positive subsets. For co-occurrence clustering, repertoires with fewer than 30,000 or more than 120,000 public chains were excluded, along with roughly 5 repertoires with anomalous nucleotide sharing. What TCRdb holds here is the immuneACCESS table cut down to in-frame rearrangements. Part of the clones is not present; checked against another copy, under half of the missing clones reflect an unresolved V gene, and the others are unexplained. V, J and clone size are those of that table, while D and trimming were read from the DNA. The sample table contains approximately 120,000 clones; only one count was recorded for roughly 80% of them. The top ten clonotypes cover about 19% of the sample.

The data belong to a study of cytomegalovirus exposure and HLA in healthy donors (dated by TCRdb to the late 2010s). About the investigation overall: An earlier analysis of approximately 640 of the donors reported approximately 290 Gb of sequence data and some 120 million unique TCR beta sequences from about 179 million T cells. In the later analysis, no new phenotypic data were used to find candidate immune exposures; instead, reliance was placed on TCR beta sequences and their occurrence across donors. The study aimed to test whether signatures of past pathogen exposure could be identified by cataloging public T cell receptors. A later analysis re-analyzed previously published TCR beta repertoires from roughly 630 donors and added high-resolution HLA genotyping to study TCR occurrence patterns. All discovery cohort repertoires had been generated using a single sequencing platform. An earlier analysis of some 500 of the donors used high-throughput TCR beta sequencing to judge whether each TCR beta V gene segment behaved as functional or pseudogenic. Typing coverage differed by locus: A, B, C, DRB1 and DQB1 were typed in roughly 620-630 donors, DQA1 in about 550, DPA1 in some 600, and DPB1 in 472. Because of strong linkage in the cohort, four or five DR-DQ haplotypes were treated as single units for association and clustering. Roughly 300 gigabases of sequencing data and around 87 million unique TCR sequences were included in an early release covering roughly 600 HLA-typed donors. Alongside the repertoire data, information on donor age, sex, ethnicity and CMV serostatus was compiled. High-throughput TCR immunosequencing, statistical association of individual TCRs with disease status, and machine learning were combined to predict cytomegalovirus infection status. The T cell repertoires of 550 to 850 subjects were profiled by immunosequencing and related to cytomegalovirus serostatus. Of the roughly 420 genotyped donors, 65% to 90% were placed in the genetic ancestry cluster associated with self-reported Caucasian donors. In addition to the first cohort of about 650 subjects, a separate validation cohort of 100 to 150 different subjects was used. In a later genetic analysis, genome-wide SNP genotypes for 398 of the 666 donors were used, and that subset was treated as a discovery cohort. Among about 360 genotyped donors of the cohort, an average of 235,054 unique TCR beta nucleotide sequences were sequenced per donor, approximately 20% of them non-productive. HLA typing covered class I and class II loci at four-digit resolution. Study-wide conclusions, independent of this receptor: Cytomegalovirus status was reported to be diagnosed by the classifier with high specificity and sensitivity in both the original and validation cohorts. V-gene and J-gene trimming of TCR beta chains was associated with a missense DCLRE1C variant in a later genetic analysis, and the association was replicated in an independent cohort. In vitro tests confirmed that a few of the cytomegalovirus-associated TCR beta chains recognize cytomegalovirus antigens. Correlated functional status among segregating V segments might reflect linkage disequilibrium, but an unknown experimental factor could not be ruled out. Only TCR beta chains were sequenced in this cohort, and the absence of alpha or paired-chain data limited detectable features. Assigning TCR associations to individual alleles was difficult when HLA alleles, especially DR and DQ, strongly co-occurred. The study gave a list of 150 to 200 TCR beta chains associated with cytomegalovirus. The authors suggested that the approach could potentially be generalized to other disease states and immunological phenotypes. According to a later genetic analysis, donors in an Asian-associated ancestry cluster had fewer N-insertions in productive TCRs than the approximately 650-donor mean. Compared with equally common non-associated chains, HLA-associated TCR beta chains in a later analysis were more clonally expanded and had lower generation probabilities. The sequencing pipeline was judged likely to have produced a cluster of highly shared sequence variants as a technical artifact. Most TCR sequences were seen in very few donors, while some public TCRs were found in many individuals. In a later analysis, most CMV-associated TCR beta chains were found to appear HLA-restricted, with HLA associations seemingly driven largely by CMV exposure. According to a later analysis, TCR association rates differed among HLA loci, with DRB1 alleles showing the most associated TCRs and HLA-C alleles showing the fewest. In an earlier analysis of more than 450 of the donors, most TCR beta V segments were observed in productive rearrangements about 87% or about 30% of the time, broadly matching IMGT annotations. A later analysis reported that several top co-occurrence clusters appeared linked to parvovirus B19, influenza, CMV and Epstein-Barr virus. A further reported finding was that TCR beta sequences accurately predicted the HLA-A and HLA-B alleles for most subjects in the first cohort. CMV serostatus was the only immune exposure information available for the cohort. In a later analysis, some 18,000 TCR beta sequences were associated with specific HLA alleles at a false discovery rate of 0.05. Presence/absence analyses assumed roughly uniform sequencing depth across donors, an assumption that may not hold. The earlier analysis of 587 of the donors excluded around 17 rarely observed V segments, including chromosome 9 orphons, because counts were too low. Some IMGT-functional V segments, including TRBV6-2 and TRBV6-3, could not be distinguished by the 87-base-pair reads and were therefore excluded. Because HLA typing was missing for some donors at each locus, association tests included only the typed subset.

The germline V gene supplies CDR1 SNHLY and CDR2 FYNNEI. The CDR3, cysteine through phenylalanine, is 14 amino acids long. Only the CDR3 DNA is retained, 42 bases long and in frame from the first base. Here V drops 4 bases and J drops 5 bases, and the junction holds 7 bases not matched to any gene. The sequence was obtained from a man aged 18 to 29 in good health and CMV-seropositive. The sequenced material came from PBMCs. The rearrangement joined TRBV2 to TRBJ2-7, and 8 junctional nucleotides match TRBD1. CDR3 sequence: CASSVGQGRNEQYF. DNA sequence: TGTGCCAGCAGTGTTGGACAGGGTCGGAACGAGCAGTACTTC.